These 8 T cell receptor beta chains were all obtained from the same sample, sequenced in a study of T cells after yellow fever vaccination. TCRdb reprocessed the 5' RACE reads via MiXCR and lists one record per CDR3 protein. Of about 400,000 distinct CDR3 sequences listed, 6.2% are singletons. The source was PBMCs, collected 5 days after the yellow fever booster vaccination. The receptors stem from a man aged 25-45 years who received the YFV17D yellow fever vaccine.

This chain connects TRBV2 to TRBJ2-7; D remains unclear. Germline V CDR1 and CDR2: SNHLY, FYNNEI. Trimming pared 11 bases from V and 2 bases from J, leaving 13 bases between. This CDR3 has 12 residues. The CDR3: CAVHRPTYEQYF. CDR3 nucleotide sequence: TGTGCCGTGCATAGACCCACCTACGAGCAGTACTTC.

This clonotype was detected only a few times. The V call is TRBV7-2, the J call TRBJ2-7; D might be TRBD2 (6 bases). CDR3 length equals 14 residues. V was shortened by 3 bases and J by 6 bases, with 15 bases between the two germline ends. CDR1 and CDR2 from the germline V gene are SGHTA and FQGNSA. The CDR3 nucleotides are TGTGCCAGCAGCTTGTCCGGAGGGCCTAGCGAGCAGTACTTC. Amino acids: CASSLSGGPSEQYF.

With respect to this clonotype: The final CDR3 position lacks the conserved phenylalanine or tryptophan, pointing to a likely read error. V usage is TRBV5-1 and J usage is TRBJ2-6, with D unclear. Trimming left V 2 bases short and J 0 bases short, with 9 bases between. Germline V gene sequence: CDR1 SGHRS, CDR2 YFSETQ. This CDR3 contains 16 residues. The CDR3 nucleotides are TGCGCCAGCAGCTTTAACAGAAACTCTGGGGCCAACGTCCTGACTTCC. Its translation: CASSFNRNSGANVLTS.

In this sample, this clonotype turned up a few times. The CDR3, as DNA: TGCGCCAGCACCCCTGGCGGGATTTCCTACGAGCAGTACTTC. This codes for CASTPGGISYEQYF. This chain joins TRBV5-1 and TRBJ2-7, with a weak D call TRBD2 (6 bases). The CDR3 consists of 14 residues. From germline, CDR1 is SGHRS and CDR2 YFSETQ. V was shortened by 6 bases and J by 1 base, with 14 bases between the two germline ends.

In its sample, this clonotype was seen a few times. J is TRBJ2-1 and V is TRBV7-9; D is undetermined. The CDR3 runs 15 residues. V dropped 2 bases and J dropped 5 bases, with 13 bases sitting between them. The germline V gene encodes CDR1 SEHNR and CDR2 FQNEAQ (reference sequence). The CDR3 DNA is TGTGCCAGCAGCTTAAAGGACGGTCCCGACAATGAGCAGTTCTTC. Amino acids: CASSLKDGPDNEQFF.

This chain joins TRBV20-1 and TRBJ1-1; D possibly corresponds to TRBD1 (6 bases). Germline V gene sequence: CDR1 DFQATT, CDR2 SNEGSKA (reference sequence). The CDR3 covers 15 residues. V lost 3 bases and J 0 bases, leaving 14 bases between the germline ends. The CDR3: CSARDRSWMNTEAFF. In nucleotides, the CDR3 is TGCAGTGCTAGGGACAGATCTTGGATGAACACTGAAGCTTTCTTT.

The table lists this clonotype with a few counts. V usage is TRBV5-6 and J usage is TRBJ2-7, with TRBD1 matching 8 bases. Trimming cost V 3 bases and J 5 bases; bases outside gene matches: 7. The germline V gene has CDR1 SGHDT and CDR2 YYEEEE. This CDR3 has 14 residues. In DNA form, the CDR3 reads TGTGCCAGCAGCTCGACAGGGGCGTTAAACGAGCAGTACTTC. Translation: CASSSTGALNEQYF.

This clonotype was counted a few times. The chain has TRBV12-3 or TRBV12-4 and TRBJ2-5; 7 nucleotides agree with TRBD1. The CDR3 runs 14 residues. Trimming removed 3 bases from V and 3 bases from J; junction bases left unmatched: 4. CDR3 sequence: CASSFFRGKETQYF. CDR3 DNA: TGTGCCAGCAGTTTTTTCAGGGGGAAAGAGACCCAGTACTTC.